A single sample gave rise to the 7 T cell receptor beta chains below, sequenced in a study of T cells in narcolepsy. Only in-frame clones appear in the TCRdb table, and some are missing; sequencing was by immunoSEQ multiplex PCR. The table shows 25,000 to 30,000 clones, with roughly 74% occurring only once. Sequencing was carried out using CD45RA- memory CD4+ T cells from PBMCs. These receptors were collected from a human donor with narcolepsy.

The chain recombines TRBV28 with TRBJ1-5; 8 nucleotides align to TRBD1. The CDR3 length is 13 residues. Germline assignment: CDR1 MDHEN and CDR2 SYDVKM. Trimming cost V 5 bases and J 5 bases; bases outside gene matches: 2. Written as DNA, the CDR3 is TGTGCCAGCAGTACGACAGGGGATCAGCCCCAGCATTTT. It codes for CASSTTGDQPQHF.

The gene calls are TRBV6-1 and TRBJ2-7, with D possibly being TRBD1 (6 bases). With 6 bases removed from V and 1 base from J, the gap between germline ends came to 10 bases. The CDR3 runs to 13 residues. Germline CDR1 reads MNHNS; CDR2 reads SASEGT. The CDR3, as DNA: TGTGCCAGCAGAAAACAGGGTTCCTACGAGCAGTACTTC. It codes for CASRKQGSYEQYF.

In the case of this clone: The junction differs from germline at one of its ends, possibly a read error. CDR3 residues: CASSLEARTEAFF. The CDR3 region has the DNA TGTGCCAGCAGCCTAGAGGCGCGTACTGAAGCTTTCTTT. The chain recombines TRBV11-3 with TRBJ1-1, with unresolved D. Germline V CDR1 and CDR2: SGHNT, YENEEA. The length of the CDR3 is 13 residues. Full variable domain (missing parts from reference TRBV11-3 and TRBJ1-1): EAGVVQSPRYKIIEKKQPVAFWCNPISGHNTLYWYLQNLGQGPELLIRYENEEAVDDSQLPKDRFSAERLKGVDSTLKIQPAELGDSAVYLCASSLEARTEAFFGQGTRLTVV.

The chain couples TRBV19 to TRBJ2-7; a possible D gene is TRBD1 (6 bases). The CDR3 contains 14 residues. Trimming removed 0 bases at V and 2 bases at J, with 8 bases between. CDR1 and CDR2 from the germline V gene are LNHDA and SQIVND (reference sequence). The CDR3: CASSIETGPYEQYF. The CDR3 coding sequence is TGTGCCAGTAGTATAGAGACAGGCCCCTACGAGCAGTACTTC.

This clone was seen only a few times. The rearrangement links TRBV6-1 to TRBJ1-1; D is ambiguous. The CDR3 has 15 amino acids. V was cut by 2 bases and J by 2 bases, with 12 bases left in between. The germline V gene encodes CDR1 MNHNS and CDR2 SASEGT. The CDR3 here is CASSEIVWENTEAFF. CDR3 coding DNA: TGTGCCAGCAGTGAAATTGTATGGGAAAACACTGAAGCTTTCTTT.

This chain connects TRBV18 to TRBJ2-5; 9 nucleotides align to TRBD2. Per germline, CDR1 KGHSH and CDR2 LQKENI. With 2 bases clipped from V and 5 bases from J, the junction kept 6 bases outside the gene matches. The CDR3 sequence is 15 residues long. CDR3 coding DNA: TGTGCCAGCTCACCAGTGCGGGGGGGCCGGGAGACCCAGTACTTC. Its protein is CASSPVRGGRETQYF.

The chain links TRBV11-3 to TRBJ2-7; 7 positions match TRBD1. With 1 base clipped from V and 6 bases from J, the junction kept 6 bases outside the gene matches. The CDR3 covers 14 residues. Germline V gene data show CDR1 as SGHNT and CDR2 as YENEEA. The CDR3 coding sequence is TGTGCCAGCAGCTTAGGACAGGGCGTAGGCGAGCAGTACTTC. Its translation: CASSLGQGVGEQYF.